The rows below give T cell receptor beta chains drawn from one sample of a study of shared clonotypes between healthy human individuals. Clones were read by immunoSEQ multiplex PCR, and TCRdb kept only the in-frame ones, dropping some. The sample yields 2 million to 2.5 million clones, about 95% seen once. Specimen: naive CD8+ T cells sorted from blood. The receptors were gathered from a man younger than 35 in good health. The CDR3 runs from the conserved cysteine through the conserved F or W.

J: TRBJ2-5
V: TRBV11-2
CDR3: CASSPGGVKETQYF

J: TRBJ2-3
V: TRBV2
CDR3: CASSPDTQYF

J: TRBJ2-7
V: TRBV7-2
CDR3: CASSLGDGPVYEQYF

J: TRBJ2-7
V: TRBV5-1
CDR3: CASSLSTGIVAEQYF

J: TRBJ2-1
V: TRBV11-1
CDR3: CASSLDSAGGHNEQFF

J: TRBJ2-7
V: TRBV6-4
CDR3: CASSDRHNSGTGGNEQYF

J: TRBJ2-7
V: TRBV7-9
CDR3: CASSLGTGGGEQYF

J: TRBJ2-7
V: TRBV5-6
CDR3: CASSLVGRGSYEQYF

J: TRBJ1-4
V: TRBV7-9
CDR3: CASSAGWGYEKLFF

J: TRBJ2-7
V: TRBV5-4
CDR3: CASSGGTSGAYEQYF

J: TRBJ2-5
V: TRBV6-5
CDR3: CASSWQRGGQKETQYF

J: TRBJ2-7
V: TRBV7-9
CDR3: CASSAHPTYEQYF

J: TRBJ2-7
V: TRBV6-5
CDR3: CASTSKGGQIYEQYF

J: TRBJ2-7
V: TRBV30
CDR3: CAWSVSGSHEQYF

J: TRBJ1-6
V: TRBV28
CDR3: CASSTSRDDINSPLHF

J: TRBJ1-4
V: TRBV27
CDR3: CASSFDGGQDEKLFF

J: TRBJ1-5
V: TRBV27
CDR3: CASSPDQTLSQPQHF

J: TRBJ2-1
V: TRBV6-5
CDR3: CASSFASDRKDEQFF

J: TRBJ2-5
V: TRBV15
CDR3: CATSSTEQETQYF

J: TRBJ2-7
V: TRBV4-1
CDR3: CASSTRTSGGRYEQYF

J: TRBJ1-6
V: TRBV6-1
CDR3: CASSGSLLPLHF

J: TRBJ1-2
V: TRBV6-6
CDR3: CASSYVPGTGVYGYTF

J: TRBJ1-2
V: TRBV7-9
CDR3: CASSLVLGGGYTF

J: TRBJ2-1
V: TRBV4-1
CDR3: CASSQSPGYEQFF

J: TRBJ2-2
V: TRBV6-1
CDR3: CASSDLGIGGTGELFF

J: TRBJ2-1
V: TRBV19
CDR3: CASSRLAGGPNEQFF

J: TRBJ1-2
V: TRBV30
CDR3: CAWSGPGQRANYGYTF

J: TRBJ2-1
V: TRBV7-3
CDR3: CASSLSGGIDNEQFF

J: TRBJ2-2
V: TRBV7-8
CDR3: CASSLASEFGGELFF

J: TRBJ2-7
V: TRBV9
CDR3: CASSVVGDSSYEQYF

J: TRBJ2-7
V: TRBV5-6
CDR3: CASSPAYLGGEQYF